This T cell receptor (beta chain) was captured in a study of T cells in Graves' hyperthyroidism and ophthalmopathy (dated by TCRdb to between 2019 and 2020). For the wider study: Peripheral blood samples were taken at the time of initial diagnosis, prior to any treatment. Following sampling, methimazole starting at 30 mg daily was given to hyperthyroidism patients, and high-dose intravenous methylprednisolone was given to ophthalmopathy patients. To identify TCR V-J signatures that set the groups apart, the researchers used a discovery cohort of more than 95 patients, made up of approximately 43 with Graves' ophthalmopathy and around 58 with stable Graves' hyperthyroidism. The paper reports TCR Vbeta CDR3 sequencing of over 120 peripheral blood samples: 40 to 45 ophthalmopathy, about 75 hyperthyroidism and 17 progressor patients. The roughly 91 discovery patients were randomly divided into training and test sets at a 7:3 ratio. Thyroid tissue and blood T-cell repertoires from about six Graves' hyperthyroidism patients were also compared in the study. Prospective prediction of ophthalmopathy was tested in an independent validation cohort consisting of 18 hyperthyroidism patients and about 17 patients who later progressed to ophthalmopathy.

This clonotype was recorded a few times. Its antigen is unknown. Per-nucleotide qualities are absent, and no much larger clonotype sits a single base away. TCR beta CDR3 regions were amplified from RNA transcripts. For the first round of RT-PCR on the TCR CDR3, the HTBI primer set was used together with the Qiagen OneStep RT-PCR kit. Libraries were constructed in a second round of multiplex PCR, after which size selection and purification were carried out. Paired-end sequencing of the libraries was performed with 100 bp reads on an Illumina HiSeq2000. The authors' analysis ran thus. Raw data were processed with SOAPnuke, discarding reads with adapters, uncalled bases, mean Phred below 15, or no exact constant-primer or identifier match. COPE v1.2.5 was used to merge high-quality paired reads, and clonotypes were defined as unique nucleotide sequences. MiTCR v1.1 was used to align clonotypes to the IMGT TRBV, TRBD and TRBJ reference segments. Analysis was restricted to V-J combinations with a frequency above 0.0001, which covered roughly 99% of repertoires. The TCS score was defined as the ratio of F50 (clonal expansion) to E x V (chaos), calculated using BLOSUM62-based TCRdist between CDR3 peptides within each V-J. Welch's t-statistics and random forest reduced roughly 500 V-J features to roughly 13, which were used in a naive Bayes classifier (R e1071). Thyroid-blood repertoire similarity was quantified with the Morisita-Horn index. TCRdb passed the public sequencing reads through fastp at Q25 and MiXCR, retaining productive beta sequences. Here each entry gathers all rows of one CDR3 protein and keeps the most common genes and DNA. The V and J calls shown here were made by TCRdb, not taken from the authors' results. In this sample the table shows roughly 840,000 distinct CDR3 sequences, over 35% of which occur a single time. Of the sample, more than 7% falls within the top ten clones.

Stable Graves' hyperthyroidism was defined as the absence of progression to ophthalmopathy over 18 months of follow-up. The hyperthyroidism patients were between 18 and 65 years old and newly diagnosed, with a disease duration of less than 2 months. Any patient with an uncontrolled infection, another autoimmune disease, pregnancy or lactation was excluded. Diagnoses relied on clinical symptoms, serum thyroxine and TRAb, thyroid ultrasound and orbital computed tomography. PBMCs were isolated from around 10 ml of fresh peripheral blood by Ficoll-Paque density gradient centrifugation. Trizol reagent was used to extract total RNA, and RNA quality was then checked on an Agilent 2100 Bioanalyzer. CDR1 and CDR2 are drawn from the germline V gene: SGHRS, YFSETQ. V gives up 3 bases and J gives up 4 bases, and the segment between their germline ends measures 13 bases. The CDR3 sequence holds 14 residues, the cysteine and phenylalanine included. The DNA shown is the 42-base CDR3, in frame from base 1.

Study-wide findings and limitations: Ophthalmopathy was separated from stable hyperthyroidism by a 13 V-J signature model, with just over 85% sensitivity and just over 81% specificity obtained in cross-validation and 80%/75% obtained in testing. In validation, progression to ophthalmopathy was predicted by the model with around 71% sensitivity and just over 72% specificity, a median of approximately 7.1 months before onset. Most expanded thyroid clonotypes (frequency above 0.001) were also detected in blood, suggesting blood repertoires may reflect thyroid immune responses. Sample size was not statistically predetermined, and blinding of investigators to group allocation was not performed.

The sequence is built from TRBV5-1 and TRBJ1-1; the D gene is perhaps TRBD1, from 5 matching bases. The sample was blood. The sequence was collected from a man between 18 and 29 years old with Graves' hyperthyroidism. This receptor carries the CDR3 CASSSGTRGTEAFF. In nucleotides, the sequence is TGCGCCAGCAGCTCCGGGACCCGCGGCACTGAAGCTTTCTTT.